Below are 21 T cell receptor beta chains sequenced from a single sample in a study of OX40 agonist ivuxolimab in advanced cancers. Repertoires were generated with immunoSEQ multiplex PCR, while TCRdb's copy carries only in-frame clones and drops some. The sample comprises 60,000 to 70,000 clones, 80% of which are singletons, and 0.95% to 1.5% rests with the top ten. The starting material was CD4+ or CD8+ T cells sorted from blood, obtained in a trial of the OX40 agonist ivuxolimab. These receptors originate from an adult with an advanced solid tumor such as melanoma, head and neck, liver or kidney cancer.

J is TRBJ1-2 and V is TRBV5-1, with 10 bases that match TRBD1. The V gene end was trimmed by 0 bases and the J gene end by 5 bases; junction bases not matched to a gene: 1. The CDR3 consists of 14 residues. Germline CDR1 reads SGHRS; CDR2 reads YFSETQ. CDR3 protein: CASSLEGQGYGYTF. In DNA form, the CDR3 reads TGCGCCAGCAGCTTGGAGGGACAGGGGTATGGCTACACCTTC.

The V call is TRBV5-6, the J call TRBJ2-5; 10 bases align to TRBD2. The CDR3 totals 15 residues. The V gene end was trimmed by 4 bases and the J gene end by 0 bases; junction bases not matched to a gene: 3. Germline V gives CDR1 SGHDT, CDR2 YYEEEE. CDR3 DNA sequence: TGTGCCAGCAGCCATAGCGGGGGGTACCAAGAGACCCAGTACTTC. It is translated as CASSHSGGYQETQYF.

Comments on this clone: This specimen includes other DNA sequences encoding the same CDR3. The V call is TRBV7-9, the J call TRBJ2-5; D is unresolved. Germline CDR1 SEHNR, CDR2 FQNEAQ (reference sequence). CDR3 length equals 11 residues. Deletions cut 5 bases from V and 2 bases from J, with 3 bases between. CDR3 sequence reads: CASSPQETQYF. CDR3 in DNA: TGTGCCAGCAGCCCACAAGAGACCCAGTACTTC.

V gene TRBV21-1 combines with J gene TRBJ1-5. TRBV21-1 is labeled a pseudogene. The CDR3 has 13 residues. The CDR3 DNA follows: TGTGCCAGCGTTAGGCACGGACATCAGCCCCAGCATTTT. Its translation: CASVRHGHQPQHF.

The rearrangement links TRBV6-6 to TRBJ1-2; D is unresolved. The germline V gene encodes CDR1 MNHNY and CDR2 SVGAGI (reference sequence). V was pared by 0 bases and J by 3 bases, with 14 bases between. CDR3 length equals 16 residues. The DNA for the CDR3 is TGTGCCAGCAGTTACTCGGTCCCCCCCGGGGACTATGGCTACACCTTC. Translation gives CASSYSVPPGDYGYTF.

The chain carries TRBV9 and TRBJ2-5; 8 bases fit TRBD2. V lost 10 bases, J lost 0 bases, and 17 bases stayed unmatched. The V gene's germline CDR1 is SGDLS and CDR2 YYNGEE. CDR3 length equals 17 residues. The CDR3 bases are TGTGCCTCAGGTGCGGGTAGCGGGGCCATGTACCAAGAGACCCAGTACTTC. Its translation: CASGAGSGAMYQETQYF.

V usage is TRBV18 and J usage is TRBJ2-4; D possibly corresponds to TRBD2 (6 bases). Trimming shortened V by 3 bases and J by 0 bases, and 6 bases separated the two germline ends. The CDR3 runs to 14 residues. The V gene's germline CDR1 is KGHSH and CDR2 LQKENI. The CDR3 DNA is TGTGCCAGCTCACCGGAGGGAGCCAAAAACATTCAGTACTTC. It is translated as CASSPEGAKNIQYF.

This chain links TRBV12-2 with TRBJ2-7; TRBD1, the D gene given by the table, was not confirmed from the DNA. TRBV12-2 is a documented pseudogene. This CDR3 is built from 15 residues. The CDR3 reads CASRLFGQAVYEQYF. Here the CDR3 DNA reads TGTGCAAGTCGCTTATTCGGACAGGCCGTCTACGAGCAGTACTTC.

In DNA, the CDR3 is TGTGCCAGTAGTATTAATCCTGCCAATCAGCCCCAGCATTTT. This sequence encodes CASSINPANQPQHF. This chain links TRBV19 with TRBJ1-5; D unclear. The CDR3 loop spans 14 amino acids. Germline V lookup: CDR1 LNHDA, CDR2 SQIVND (reference sequence). The germline V and J ends were trimmed by 3 bases and 3 bases, with 9 bases remaining between them.

This chain connects TRBV29-1 to TRBJ1-2, with TRBD1 matching over 7 bases. V lost 3 bases and J lost 7; bases outside the gene matches: 5. CDR1 and CDR2 from the germline V gene are SQVTM and ANQGSEA. This CDR3 region has 12 residues. The CDR3 nucleotides read TGCAGCGTTGACGATACAGGGGTTGGCTACACCTTC. Its translation: CSVDDTGVGYTF.

The chain combines TRBV5-5 with TRBJ1-2, with a possible D match to TRBD1 (6 bases). The V gene's germline CDR1 is SGHKS and CDR2 YYEKEE (reference sequence). CDR3 length equals 14 residues. The V and J ends lost 4 bases and 4 bases respectively, with 14 bases between them. The CDR3 DNA follows: TGTGCCAGCAGCCATGTTGGACAGACCTATGGCTACACCTTC. Translation gives CASSHVGQTYGYTF.

The V gene is TRBV4-2, the J gene TRBJ2-5, with 8 bases lining up with TRBD2. The CDR3 is made up of 16 amino acids. Trimming removed 1 base from V and 2 bases from J; junction bases left unmatched: 6. Germline values: CDR1 LGHNA, CDR2 YNFKEQ. The CDR3 DNA reads TGTGCCAGCAGCCAAGTCGAACTAGCGGCTCAAGAGACCCAGTACTTC. This gives the protein CASSQVELAAQETQYF.

The chain uses TRBV6-1 and TRBJ1-2; 10 positions agree with TRBD1. Germline loops: CDR1 MNHNS, CDR2 SASEGT. J was trimmed by 4 bases and V by 4 bases; bases with no gene match: 6. The CDR3 has 15 residues. CDR3: CASSASTGGSYGYTF. The CDR3 DNA reads TGTGCCAGCAGTGCTTCGACAGGGGGCTCCTATGGCTACACCTTC.

The V gene is TRBV30, the J gene TRBJ1-5, with 7 bases aligning to TRBD1. Trimming at V came to 2 bases and at J to 9 bases, leaving 7 bases not matched to a gene. CDR3 size: 13 residues. CDR1 and CDR2 (germline): GTSNPN, SVGIG (reference sequence). CDR3 residues: CAWSSGGMGPQHF. The CDR3 bases are TGTGCCTGGAGTTCAGGGGGGATGGGGCCCCAGCATTTT.

The gene calls are TRBV5-4 and TRBJ2-1; possible D gene TRBD2, 5 bases. Trimming left V 0 bases short and J 1 base short, with 14 bases between. CDR3 length: 17 residues. Germline CDR1 and CDR2: SGHNT and YYREEE (reference sequence). The CDR3 bases are TGTGCCAGCAGCTTGGATGTCGGAAGAGGGTCCTACAATGAGCAGTTCTTC. It is translated as CASSLDVGRGSYNEQFF.

This clone was detected only once. V gene TRBV4-1 combines with J gene TRBJ2-7, with D maybe TRBD2 (6 bases). The CDR3 loop spans 14 amino acids. Trimming pared 1 base from V and 1 base from J, leaving 8 bases between. The germline gives CDR1 MGHRA, CDR2 YSYEKL. CDR3 in amino acids: CASSQGRESYEQYF. The DNA for the CDR3 is TGCGCCAGCAGCCAAGGGCGGGAATCCTACGAGCAGTACTTC.

The chain's CDR3 is CASSPGQSIYGYTF. The CDR3 DNA follows: TGCGCCAGCAGCCCAGGACAGAGCATCTATGGCTACACCTTC. V is TRBV5-1 and J is TRBJ1-2, with D possibly being TRBD1 (6 bases). Trimming removed 4 bases from V and 4 bases from J, with 14 bases in between. From germline, CDR1 is SGHRS and CDR2 YFSETQ. The CDR3 extends over 14 amino acids.

The chain uses TRBV6-1 and TRBJ1-5; tentative D call: TRBD1 (6 bases). This CDR3 contains 15 residues. The germline CDR1 and CDR2 sequences are MNHNS and SASEGT. Deletions cut 10 bases from V and 2 bases from J, with 18 bases between. This CDR3 reads CAILATGRGNQPQHF. In DNA, the CDR3 is TGTGCCATTTTAGCTACAGGGAGAGGCAATCAGCCCCAGCATTTT.

The chain links TRBV14 to TRBJ1-2, with TRBD1 identical over 9 bases. The germline V gene encodes CDR1 SGHDN and CDR2 FVKESK. Trimming removed 0 bases from V and 4 bases from J; junction bases left unmatched: 3. This CDR3 contains 15 residues. The CDR3 region is CASSQDLGQGYGYTF. The CDR3 DNA is TGTGCCAGCAGCCAAGATTTGGGACAGGGCTATGGCTACACCTTC.

The chain links TRBV6-1 to TRBJ2-7; possibly TRBD2 for D (5 bases). In germline, CDR1 is MNHNS, CDR2 SASEGT. Trimming cost V 5 bases and J 7 bases, with 21 bases left between them. The CDR3 consists of 15 residues. The DNA for the CDR3 is TGTGCCAGCAGTCCTTCTATCGCCAATTCGGGAGAGCAGTACTTC. Its protein is CASSPSIANSGEQYF.

V and J are TRBV6-6 and TRBJ2-1; weak D call: TRBD1 (6 bases). This CDR3 region has 14 residues. The germline V and J ends were trimmed by 6 bases and 3 bases, with 12 bases remaining between them. Germline CDR1 MNHNY, CDR2 SVGAGI (reference sequence). CDR3 DNA sequence: TGTGCCAGCAGGAGACAGGAGAACTACAATGAGCAGTTCTTC. Translated: CASRRQENYNEQFF.